The clone carrying this TCR beta chain appeared a few times. The antigen remains undetermined. This entry is derived from a study of early T cells in non-severe SARS-CoV-2 infection. Turning to the study itself: Unpaired chains resulted from sequencing bulk RNA of unsorted whole blood.

Unique molecular identifiers (one per individual cDNA molecule) were attached. TCRdb re-called the 5' RACE reads with MiXCR, one entry per CDR3 protein. The sample contains more than 45,000 distinct CDR3 sequences, over 9.5% of which appear only once. Germline lookup yields CDR1 SGDLS and CDR2 YYNGEE. The CDR3 extends over 12 amino acids. The germline V and J ends were trimmed by 4 bases and 4 bases, with 8 bases remaining between them. Points from the study as a whole: VDJdb matching favored anti-spike CD8 responses, missing private and CD4 specificities.

The source of this sequence is an adult who was a healthcare worker with PCR-confirmed SARS-CoV-2 infection or an uninfected control (not recorded which). Specimen: whole blood. The gene calls are TRBV9 and TRBJ1-1; D unclear. The CDR3 reads CASSPWVTEAFF. CDR3 DNA sequence: TGTGCCAGCAGCCCCTGGGTCACTGAAGCTTTCTTT.